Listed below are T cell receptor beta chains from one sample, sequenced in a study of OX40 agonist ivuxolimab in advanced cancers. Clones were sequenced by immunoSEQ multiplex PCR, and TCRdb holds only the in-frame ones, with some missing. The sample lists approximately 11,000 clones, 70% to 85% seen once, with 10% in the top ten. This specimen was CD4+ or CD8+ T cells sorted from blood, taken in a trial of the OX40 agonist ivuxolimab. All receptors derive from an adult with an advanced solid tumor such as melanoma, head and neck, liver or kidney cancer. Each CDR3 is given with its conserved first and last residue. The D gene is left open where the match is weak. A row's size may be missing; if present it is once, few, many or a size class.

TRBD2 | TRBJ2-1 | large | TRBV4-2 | TGTGCCAGCAGCCCTACTGGCGGGAGAGATGAGCAGTTCTTC | CASSPTGGRDEQFF
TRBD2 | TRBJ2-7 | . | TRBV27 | TGTGCCAGCAGTTTATCGATTAGCGGGACCTACGAGCAGTACTTC | CASSLSISGTYEQYF
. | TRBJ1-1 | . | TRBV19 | TGTGCCAGTAGTACCCAGGGCCCCGAAGCTTTCTTT | CASSTQGPEAFF
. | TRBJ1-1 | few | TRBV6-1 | TGTGCCAGCAGACAGGGACTGAACACTGAAGCTTTCTTT | CASRQGLNTEAFF
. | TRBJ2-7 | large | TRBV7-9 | TGTGCCAGCAGCTTAGTGGGGGATCTCTACGAGCAGTACTTC | CASSLVGDLYEQYF
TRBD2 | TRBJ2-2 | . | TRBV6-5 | TGTGCCAGCGAGGGACTAGCGGGAGGGACCGGGGAGCTGTTTTTT | CASEGLAGGTGELFF
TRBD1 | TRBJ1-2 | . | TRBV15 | TGTGCCACCAGCACACGGACAGGGGGGGAGACCGTCTATGGCTACACCTTC | CATSTRTGGETVYGYTF
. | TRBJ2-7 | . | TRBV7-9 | TGTGCCAGCAGCCAGGCCCAGGGTTACTCCTACGAGCAGTACTTC | CASSQAQGYSYEQYF
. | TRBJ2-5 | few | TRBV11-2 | TGTGCCAGCAGCTTCGAGACAGGCCGAAAAATCATTCAAGAGACCCAGTACTTC | CASSFETGRKIIQETQYF
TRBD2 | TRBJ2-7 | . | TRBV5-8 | TGTGCCAGCAGCTTTCCTACTATGGACAGGGCGGGACTAGCGGGAGTCTCAAAGTACTTC | CASSFPTMDRAGLAGVSKYF
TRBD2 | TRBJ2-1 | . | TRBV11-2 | TGTGCCAGCAGCTTTCCCGGGACTACTTACAATGAGCAGTTCTTC | CASSFPGTTYNEQFF
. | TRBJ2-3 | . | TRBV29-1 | TGCAGCGTTCCACACAGCACAGATACGCAGTATTTT | CSVPHSTDTQYF
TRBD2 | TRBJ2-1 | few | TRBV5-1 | TGCGCCAGCAGCTTGGGACTAGCGGCCTACAATGAGCAGTTCTTC | CASSLGLAAYNEQFF
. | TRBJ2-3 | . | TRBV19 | TGTGCCAGTAGTATTTTTTCCAGACACCCCACAGATACGCAGTATTTT | CASSIFSRHPTDTQYF
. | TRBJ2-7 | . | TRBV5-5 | TGTGCCAGCAGCACTAACACAGGGACCAGCTCCTACGAGCAGTACTTC | CASSTNTGTSSYEQYF